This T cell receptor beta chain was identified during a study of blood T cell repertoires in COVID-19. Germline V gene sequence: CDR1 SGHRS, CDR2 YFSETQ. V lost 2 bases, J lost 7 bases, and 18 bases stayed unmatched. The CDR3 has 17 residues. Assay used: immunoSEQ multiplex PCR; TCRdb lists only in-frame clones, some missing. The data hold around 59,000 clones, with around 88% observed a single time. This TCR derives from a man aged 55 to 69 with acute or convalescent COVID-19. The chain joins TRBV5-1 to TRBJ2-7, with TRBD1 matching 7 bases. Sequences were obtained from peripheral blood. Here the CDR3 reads CASSLGTDKGSAFEQYF. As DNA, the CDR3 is TGCGCCAGCAGCTTAGGGACAGATAAGGGGTCTGCGTTTGAGCAGTACTTC.